The clone carrying this T cell receptor (beta chain) appeared a few times. The TCR beta cDNA libraries contained unique molecular identifiers. TCRdb redid the calling of the PCR reads with MiXCR, one entry per CDR3 protein. This sample carries roughly 730,000 distinct CDR3 sequences, less than 35% of them seen once, and the ten largest clones take roughly 0.53%. The data are from a study of post-analysis software for immune sequencing data. The sequencing sample was made of blood. The receptor was isolated from a girl aged 5-17 years with multiple sclerosis.

In nucleotides, the CDR3 is TGCAGTGCTAGAGGTGGAGGACGAAACTATGGCTACACCTTC. Protein sequence: CSARGGGRNYGYTF. V gene TRBV20-1 combines with J gene TRBJ1-2, with no clear D. Germline assignment: CDR1 DFQATT and CDR2 SNEGSKA (reference sequence). V lost 1 base and J lost 2, with 11 bases in between. There are 14 residues in the CDR3.